This paragraph reports one TCR beta chain. In the naive CD8 group, cells lacked CD45RO and were positively selected for CCR7, so terminally differentiated effector memory CD45RA+ cells were left out. The entry originates in a study of shared clonotypes between healthy human individuals. Study information: The plates for each donor numbered three CD4 naive, three CD4 memory, two CD8 naive and one CD8 memory.

Germline CDR1 and CDR2: PRHDT and FYEKMQ (reference sequence). The CDR3 runs to 15 residues. The V gene lost 5 bases and the J gene lost 1 base, with 15 bases spanning the gap. Produced via immunoSEQ multiplex PCR; TCRdb's table is partial and in-frame only. The table records around 2.1 million clones, just over 90% of them present only once. Source material: naive CD8+ T cells from PBMCs. The rearrangement joins TRBV13 to TRBJ2-7; D is uncertain. The receptor's source is a man younger than 35 in good health. Some clones in this sample may be carry-over from other donors' samples. CDR3 DNA sequence: TGTGCCAGCAGCCAAACCTCTAGGATATCCTACGAGCAGTACTTC. This gives the protein CASSQTSRISYEQYF.